These 19 T cell receptor beta chains share one sample of origin, sequenced in a study of blood T cells in healthy people across ages. The second PCR ran about 7 to 12 cycles with a sample-barcoded 5' primer and J-beta primers. TCRdb re-derived calls from the 5' RACE reads in MiXCR, one entry per CDR3 protein. The sample includes fewer than 600,000 distinct CDR3 sequences, around 27% seen only once; the top ten take approximately 3.6%. The sample was also reused in another study, on T cells of mothers and their children.

The specimen was blood. These receptor sequences come from a boy between 2 and 10 years old in good health.

This chain links TRBV7-2 with TRBJ1-1; D gene unclear. This CDR3 region has 15 residues. Germline V gives CDR1 SGHTA, CDR2 FQGNSA. Trimming took 9 bases from V and 5 from J, leaving 22 bases between them. The CDR3 loop is CASSAFGLWGTEAFF. The CDR3, as DNA: TGTGCCAGTAGTGCGTTTGGGCTTTGGGGAACTGAAGCTTTCTTT.

In DNA form, the CDR3 reads TGTGCCTGGATAACCACAGCTGGGGAAGCTTTCTTT. Protein sequence: CAWITTAGEAFF. The rearrangement joins TRBV30 to TRBJ1-1; D call uncertain. This CDR3 spans 12 amino acids. Per germline, CDR1 GTSNPN and CDR2 SVGIG (reference sequence). V dropped 4 bases and J dropped 8 bases, with 14 bases sitting between them.

This chain joins TRBV5-1 and TRBJ2-7; TRBD2 aligns across 8 bases. Germline CDR1 is SGHRS and CDR2 is YFSETQ. This CDR3 spans 14 amino acids. V trimming: 3 bases; J trimming: 2 bases; junction bases outside the gene matches: 4. CDR3 in amino acids: CASSSKRGTYEQYF. CDR3 sequence (DNA): TGCGCCAGCAGCTCCAAGCGGGGGACCTACGAGCAGTACTTC.

In its sample, this clonotype was seen a few times. V is TRBV9 and J is TRBJ2-5, with 7 bases lining up with TRBD1. The J call may be wrong; the DNA end is better matched by TRBJ2-1. Germline values: CDR1 SGDLS, CDR2 YYNGEE. CDR3 size: 14 residues. The CDR3 coding sequence is TGTGCCAGCAGCGCAAAGGGGGCAAACAATGAGCAGTTCTTC. It encodes CASSAKGANNEQFF.

This clonotype was counted many times. V usage is TRBV5-1 and J usage is TRBJ1-6, with D possibly being TRBD1 (5 bases). V was cut by 0 bases and J by 5 bases, with 12 bases left in between. The CDR3 has 16 residues. The germline gives CDR1 SGHRS, CDR2 YFSETQ. Here the CDR3 reads CASSLDVQENNSPLHF. Written as DNA, the CDR3 is TGCGCCAGCAGCTTGGACGTACAGGAGAATAATTCACCCCTCCACTTT.

This clonotype has only a few counts. The rearrangement joins TRBV2 to TRBJ2-5; D is unclear. The germline V gene encodes CDR1 SNHLY and CDR2 FYNNEI. Trimming removed 8 bases from V and 7 bases from J, with 11 bases in between. The CDR3 extends over 11 amino acids. As DNA, the CDR3 is TGTGCCAGCGATGGGGAAGGGACCCAGTACTTC. Its translation: CASDGEGTQYF.

This clonotype was found a few times. The rearrangement uses TRBV7-9 and TRBJ2-5, with 7 bases fitting TRBD1. V gave up 1 base and J gave up 1 base; unmatched junction bases: 3. CDR1 and CDR2 (germline): SEHNR, FQNEAQ (reference sequence). CDR3 size: 15 residues. CDR3 bases: TGTGCCAGCAGCTTAGTAGGGGGCTTCCAAGAGACCCAGTACTTC. It specifies CASSLVGGFQETQYF.

The rearrangement links TRBV4-3 to TRBJ2-4; D is possibly TRBD1 (7 bases). This CDR3 comprises 17 residues. Per germline, CDR1 LGHNA and CDR2 YSLEER. Between the trimmed V and J ends, which lost 3 bases and 1 base, there was a span of 16 bases. The CDR3 is CASSQGSTGRAKNIQYF. DNA of the CDR3: TGCGCCAGCAGCCAGGGATCGACAGGGAGGGCCAAAAACATTCAGTACTTC.

This clonotype has only a few counts. This rearrangement joins TRBV7-9 to TRBJ2-7; D ambiguous. Germline CDR1 reads SEHNR; CDR2 reads FQNEAQ (reference sequence). CDR3 length equals 13 residues. V shed 3 bases and J shed 3 bases, with 9 bases lying between them. CDR3 sequence (DNA): TGTGCCAGCAGCTTTCCGGGTCACTACGAGCAGTACTTC. Translation gives CASSFPGHYEQYF.

V and J are TRBV20-1 and TRBJ1-2; 7 bases are shared with TRBD1. The V gene end was trimmed by 2 bases and the J gene end by 5 bases; junction bases not matched to a gene: 2. The CDR3 runs 12 residues. Germline V gene lookup returns CDR1 DFQATT and CDR2 SNEGSKA (reference sequence). The CDR3 spells CSARQGVYGYTF. The DNA of the CDR3 is TGCAGTGCTAGACAGGGGGTATATGGCTACACCTTC.

The count of this clonotype is one. This chain connects TRBV29-1 to TRBJ2-7, with TRBD1 as a possible D gene (5 bases). The CDR3 is made up of 15 amino acids. Deletions cut 4 bases from V and 7 bases from J, with 23 bases between. Germline V gene sequence: CDR1 SQVTM, CDR2 ANQGSEA. The CDR3 sequence is CSVGGVQGVSTEQYF. The DNA for the CDR3 is TGCAGCGTTGGAGGAGTACAAGGGGTCAGTACAGAGCAGTACTTC.

This clonotype was detected only a few times. This chain uses TRBV5-1 with TRBJ2-5; D gene unclear. The end of the DNA is better explained by TRBJ2-1, so the J call may be wrong. Germline lookup yields CDR1 SGHRS and CDR2 YFSETQ. This CDR3 is 13 amino acids long. CDR3 coding DNA: TGCGCCAGCAACGCCCCCCCAAACAATGAGCAGTTCTTC. Protein product: CASNAPPNNEQFF.

The V call is TRBV29-1, the J call TRBJ2-2, with D maybe TRBD1 (6 bases). The germline V and J ends were trimmed by 1 base and 1 base, with 7 bases remaining between them. The CDR3 is 14 residues long. Germline-derived CDR1 and CDR2 are SQVTM and ANQGSEA. This CDR3 reads CSVEVGQNTGELFF. CDR3 coding DNA: TGCAGCGTTGAAGTGGGACAGAACACCGGGGAGCTGTTTTTT.

The genes are TRBV20-1 and TRBJ1-6; TRBD1 is a possible D gene (6 bases). Germline values: CDR1 DFQATT, CDR2 SNEGSKA (reference sequence). V lost 0 bases and J lost 4, with 7 bases in between. This CDR3 is built from 14 residues. Here the CDR3 DNA reads TGCAGTGCTAGAGAACAGGGTTATAATTCACCCCTCCACTTT. Encoded protein: CSAREQGYNSPLHF.

A few counts support this clonotype. V gene TRBV5-1 combines with J gene TRBJ1-1; 8 nucleotides align to TRBD1. V was pared by 4 bases and J by 4 bases, with 9 bases of the junction left unmatched. CDR1 is SGHRS and CDR2 is YFSETQ in the germline V gene. CDR3 size: 15 residues. This chain's CDR3 is CASSASGGEGTEAFF. In nucleotides, the CDR3 is TGCGCCAGCAGCGCCTCAGGGGGCGAGGGCACTGAAGCTTTCTTT.

The CDR3 sequence is CASRKGQSTDTQYF. The CDR3 nucleotides read TGTGCCAGCAGGAAGGGACAGAGCACAGATACGCAGTATTTT. The V gene is TRBV7-2, the J gene TRBJ2-3; the match to TRBD1 covers 7 bases. V gave up 6 bases and J gave up 0 bases; unmatched junction bases: 3. Germline values: CDR1 SGHTA, CDR2 FQGNSA. CDR3 length equals 14 residues.

The gene calls are TRBV20-1 and TRBJ2-5, with D possibly being TRBD2 (6 bases). Per the germline V gene, CDR1 is DFQATT and CDR2 is SNEGSKA (reference sequence). This CDR3 region has 15 residues. With 5 bases removed from V and 2 bases from J, the gap between germline ends came to 18 bases. CDR3 protein: CSAGVLAGRQETQYF. In DNA form, the CDR3 reads TGCAGTGCTGGGGTCCTGGCGGGGAGGCAAGAGACCCAGTACTTC.

The chain has TRBV20-1 and TRBJ1-1; D is unresolved. The CDR3 spans 15 residues. V was trimmed by 6 bases and J by 0 bases, leaving 17 bases between them. Germline V CDR1 and CDR2: DFQATT, SNEGSKA (reference sequence). The CDR3 DNA sequence: TGCAGTGCGACCTCTTTCGGGCTTCTGAACACTGAAGCTTTCTTT. Its translation: CSATSFGLLNTEAFF.

This chain connects TRBV5-1 to TRBJ1-1, with 10 nucleotides matching TRBD1. Germline V gene sequence: CDR1 SGHRS, CDR2 YFSETQ. Losses at the gene ends were 7 bases for V and 5 bases for J; bases not matched to a gene: 11. The CDR3 is made up of 15 amino acids. CDR3 nucleotide sequence: TGCGCCAGCTGCACGACAGGGGGCGCGGGGACTGAAGCTTTCTTT. It translates to CASCTTGGAGTEAFF.